Listed below are T cell receptor beta chains from one sample, sequenced in a study of cytomegalovirus exposure and HLA in healthy donors. The data were produced by immunoSEQ multiplex PCR, yet TCRdb's version contains in-frame clones alone and is incomplete. The sample holds over 100,000 clones, roughly 76% seen once. Sequenced: PBMCs. Receptors originate from a woman aged 40 to 50 in good health and CMV-seropositive. CDR3s include the opening cysteine and the closing phenylalanine or tryptophan. The order of the fields is D gene, J gene, clone size, V gene, CDR3 protein, CDR3 DNA. The D gene is left open where the match is weak. Clone size appears in some rows only: once, few, many, or a class for an expanded clone.

>TRBD1|TRBJ1-1|NA|TRBV10-2
CASSVTGGRGDTEAFF
TGCGCCAGCAGCGTGACAGGGGGCCGGGGTGACACTGAAGCTTTCTTT
>TRBD1|TRBJ1-5|once|TRBV11-2
CASSLAGGGNQPQHF
TGTGCCAGCAGCTTAGCAGGGGGAGGCAATCAGCCCCAGCATTTT
>TRBD1|TRBJ1-5|NA|TRBV7-2
CASSLDRTVGDQPQHF
TGTGCCAGCAGCCTGGACAGGACGGTAGGGGATCAGCCCCAGCATTTT
>TRBD2|TRBJ2-7|once|TRBV30
CAWTPRGVLAGGRDEQYF
TGTGCCTGGACCCCTCGGGGGGTACTAGCGGGGGGGCGGGACGAGCAGTACTTC
>NA|TRBJ1-1|few|TRBV2
CASTKLLGDTEAFF
TGTGCCAGCACCAAACTCCTTGGTGACACTGAAGCTTTCTTT
>NA|TRBJ1-2|once|TRBV4-2
CASSQDGDRHGYTF
TGTGCCAGCAGCCAAGATGGAGACAGGCATGGCTACACCTTC
>TRBD2|TRBJ2-5|NA|TRBV10-3
CAIGKRREEETQYF
TGTGCCATCGGGAAGCGACGGGAGGAGGAGACCCAGTACTTC
>TRBD2|TRBJ2-7|few|TRBV7-8
CASSLLTGGFYEQYF
TGTGCCAGCAGCTTACTAACGGGGGGATTTTACGAGCAGTACTTC
>NA|TRBJ1-5|few|TRBV19
CASSTGVDSYSNQPQHF
TGTGCCAGTAGTACGGGGGTCGACTCCTATAGCAATCAGCCCCAGCATTTT
>NA|TRBJ1-1|NA|TRBV5-1
CASSLLGAGNTEAFF
TGCGCCAGCAGCTTGCTGGGCGCGGGGAACACTGAAGCTTTCTTT
>TRBD1|TRBJ1-6|NA|TRBV6-4
CAVTGDPYNSPLHF
TGTGCGGTTACAGGGGACCCCTATAATTCACCCCTCCACTTT
>NA|TRBJ1-4|NA|TRBV30
CAWMGGNEKLFF
TGTGCCTGGATGGGCGGGAATGAAAAACTGTTTTTT
>TRBD2|TRBJ2-1|NA|TRBV2
CASSHGLAGGNEQFF
TGTGCCAGCAGCCACGGACTAGCGGGGGGCAATGAGCAGTTCTTC
>TRBD2|TRBJ2-1|NA|TRBV5-1
CASSSGQRGGNEQFF
TGCGCCAGCAGCTCCGGCCAGCGGGGGGGCAATGAGCAGTTCTTC
>NA|TRBJ2-5|few|TRBV11-2
CASSSLLAQYF
TGTGCCAGCAGCTCCTTATTGGCTCAGTACTTC
>TRBD1|TRBJ2-3|once|TRBV5-4
CASSFLIGGGTDTQYF
TGTGCCAGCAGCTTTCTCATAGGGGGCGGCACAGATACGCAGTATTTT
>TRBD1|TRBJ1-4|NA|TRBV14
CASSQGGTELEKLFF
TGTGCCAGCAGCCAAGGCGGGACAGAGCTTGAAAAACTGTTTTTT
>NA|TRBJ2-1|NA|TRBV6-1
CASSLRTGDNEQFF
TGTGCCAGCAGTCTGAGGACTGGAGACAATGAGCAGTTCTTC
>NA|TRBJ2-5|once|TRBV14
CASSQSTFGGTQYF
TGTGCCAGCAGCCAATCTACGTTTGGAGGGACCCAGTACTTC
>TRBD2|TRBJ2-3|NA|TRBV2
CASTSGLGADTQYF
TGTGCCAGCACCTCAGGACTAGGAGCAGATACGCAGTATTTT
>TRBD2|TRBJ2-7|NA|TRBV6-6
CASRDGGGISYEQYF
TGTGCCAGCAGAGACGGGGGGGGTATCTCCTACGAGCAGTACTTC
>TRBD1|TRBJ1-6|NA|TRBV5-4
CASSSQGGDLQFTLHF
TGTGCCAGCAGCTCCCAAGGGGGCGACTTACAATTCACCCTCCACTTT
>NA|TRBJ1-3|NA|TRBV19
CASSSGDAGNTIYF
TGTGCCAGTAGTTCGGGGGATGCTGGAAACACCATATATTTT
>NA|TRBJ2-1|NA|TRBV30
CAWSGQYNEQFF
TGTGCCTGGTCGGGACAATACAATGAGCAGTTCTTC
>NA|TRBJ2-7|NA|TRBV6-1
CASSEDRGPYYEQYF
TGTGCCAGCAGTGAGGATAGGGGCCCCTACTACGAGCAGTACTTC
>NA|TRBJ2-7|NA|TRBV10-3
CAISEPGHYEQYF
TGTGCCATCAGTGAACCAGGACACTACGAGCAGTACTTC
>TRBD1|TRBJ2-3|NA|TRBV7-9
CASSSRGPDTQYF
TGTGCCAGCAGCTCCAGGGGGCCAGATACGCAGTATTTT
>TRBD1|TRBJ2-3|NA|TRBV2
CASSLNLQGTGTDTQYF
TGTGCCAGCAGCCTTAACCTACAGGGGACGGGAACAGATACGCAGTATTTT
>TRBD1|TRBJ2-7|NA|TRBV6-6
CASRDGTGSYEQYF
TGTGCCAGCAGGGATGGGACAGGCTCCTACGAGCAGTACTTC
>NA|TRBJ1-1|NA|TRBV6-5
CASSQYSSGNTEAFF
TGTGCCAGCAGTCAATACTCATCAGGGAACACTGAAGCTTTCTTT
>TRBD1|TRBJ1-1|NA|TRBV5-4
CASSLDPGGYTEAFF
TGTGCCAGCAGCTTGGATCCAGGGGGGTACACTGAAGCTTTCTTT
>NA|TRBJ2-3|NA|TRBV1
CTSSQRVDTQYF
TGCACCAGCAGCCAGAGGGTCGATACGCAGTATTTT
>TRBD2|TRBJ2-5|NA|TRBV13
CASSLRTSGGARETQYF
TGTGCCAGCAGCTTAAGGACTAGCGGGGGGGCGCGAGAGACCCAGTACTTC
>NA|TRBJ1-2|few|TRBV5-1
CASRRVTGDDGYTF
TGCGCCAGCAGGAGGGTGACAGGAGACGATGGCTACACCTTC
>TRBD1|TRBJ2-7|NA|TRBV6-5
CASSSRTGSYEQYF
TGTGCCAGCAGTTCGAGGACAGGGAGTTACGAGCAGTACTTC
>NA|TRBJ1-1|NA|TRBV29-1
CSVDRQWMNTEAFF
TGCAGCGTTGATCGACAGTGGATGAACACTGAAGCTTTCTTT
>NA|TRBJ1-2|few|TRBV11-2
CASSFTNNYGYTF
TGTGCCAGCAGCTTCACTAACAACTATGGCTACACCTTC
>NA|TRBJ2-5|NA|TRBV19
CASSIEAGPETQYF
TGTGCCAGTAGTATAGAAGCAGGGCCGGAGACCCAGTACTTC
>TRBD1|TRBJ1-6|NA|TRBV5-1
CASSLRDRESPLHF
TGCGCCAGCAGCTTGAGGGACAGGGAGTCACCCCTCCACTTT
>TRBD1|TRBJ1-5|NA|TRBV27
CASRRQGTLNQPQHF
TGTGCCAGCAGAAGACAGGGGACCCTCAATCAGCCCCAGCATTTT
>NA|TRBJ2-5|NA|TRBV5-1
CASSSGFVIETQYF
TGCGCCAGCAGTTCAGGTTTTGTAATAGAGACCCAGTACTTC
>TRBD1|TRBJ2-7|NA|TRBV6-5
CASSSGDRGPYEQYF
TGTGCCAGCAGTTCAGGGGACAGGGGACCATACGAGCAGTACTTC